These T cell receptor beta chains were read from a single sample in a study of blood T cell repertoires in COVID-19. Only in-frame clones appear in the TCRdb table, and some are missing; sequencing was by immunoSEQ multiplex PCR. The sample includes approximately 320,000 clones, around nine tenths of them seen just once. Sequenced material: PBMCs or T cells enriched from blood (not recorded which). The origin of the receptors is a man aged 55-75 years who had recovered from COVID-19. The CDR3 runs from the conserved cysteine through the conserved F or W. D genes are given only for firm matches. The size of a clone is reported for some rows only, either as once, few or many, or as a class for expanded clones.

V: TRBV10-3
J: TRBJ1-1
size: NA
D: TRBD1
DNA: TGTGCCATCAGGGACAGGGGGCGAGTGAACACTGAAGCTTTCTTT
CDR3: CAIRDRGRVNTEAFF

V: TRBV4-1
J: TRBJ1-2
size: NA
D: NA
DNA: TGCGCCAGCAGCCAAGTTTGGGTGGTGCGGTATGGCTACACCTTC
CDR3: CASSQVWVVRYGYTF

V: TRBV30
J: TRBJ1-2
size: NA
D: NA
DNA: TGTGCCTGGAGTGTATATTGGGCCTATGGCTACACCTTC
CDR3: CAWSVYWAYGYTF

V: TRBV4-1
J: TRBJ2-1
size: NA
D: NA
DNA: TGCGCCAGCAGCCAGCAGTACGGGAAATCCAATGAGCAGTTCTTC
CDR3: CASSQQYGKSNEQFF

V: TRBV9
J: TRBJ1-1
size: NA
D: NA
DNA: TGTGCCAGCAGCGCAGAGACGACAGGTCCTGAAGCTTTCTTT
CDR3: CASSAETTGPEAFF

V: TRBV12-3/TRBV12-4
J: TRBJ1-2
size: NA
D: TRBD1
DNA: TGTGCCAGCAGACCCGGGACAGGGTTTGGCTACACCTTC
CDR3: CASRPGTGFGYTF

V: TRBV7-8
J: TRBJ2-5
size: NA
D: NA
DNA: TGTGCCAGCAGCTTAGACTCCGGTGGGAGGGAGACCCAGTACTTC
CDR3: CASSLDSGGRETQYF

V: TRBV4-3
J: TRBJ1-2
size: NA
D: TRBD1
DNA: TGCGCCAGCAGCCGAGGAGGACAGGATCTCCCCTATGGCTACACCTTC
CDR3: CASSRGGQDLPYGYTF

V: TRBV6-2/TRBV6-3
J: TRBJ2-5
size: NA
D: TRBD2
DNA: TGTGCCAGCAGTTCCCCGGGACTAGGGATCCAAGAGACCCAGTACTTC
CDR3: CASSSPGLGIQETQYF

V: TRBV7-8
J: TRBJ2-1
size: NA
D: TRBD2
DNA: TGTGCCAGCAGCCCCGGGACTAGCGGGAGTATCGATGAGCAGTTCTTC
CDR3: CASSPGTSGSIDEQFF

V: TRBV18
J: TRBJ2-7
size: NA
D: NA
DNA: TGTGCCAGCTCACCTTGGCAGTTTTCCTACGAGCAGTACTTC
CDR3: CASSPWQFSYEQYF

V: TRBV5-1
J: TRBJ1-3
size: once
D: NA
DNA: TGCGCCAGCAGCCCGCAGACTAGGTCTGGAAACACCATATATTTT
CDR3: CASSPQTRSGNTIYF

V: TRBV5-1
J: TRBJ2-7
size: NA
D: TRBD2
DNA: TGCGCCAGCAGCTTCCGACTAGCGGCCAGCTCCTACGAGCAGTACTTC
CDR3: CASSFRLAASSYEQYF

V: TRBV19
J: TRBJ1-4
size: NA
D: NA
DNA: TGTGCCAGTAGAAAAATACGGGGGGCTAATGAAAAACTGTTTTTT
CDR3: CASRKIRGANEKLFF

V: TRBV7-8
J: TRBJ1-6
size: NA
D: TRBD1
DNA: TGTGCCAGCAGCCACTACCGGGACAGGGGCAGGTCACCCCTCCACTTT
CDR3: CASSHYRDRGRSPLHF

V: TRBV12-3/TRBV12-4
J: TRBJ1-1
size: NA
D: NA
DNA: TGTGCCAGCAGTTTGTCGGGGAGGCCTGAAGCTTTCTTT
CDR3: CASSLSGRPEAFF

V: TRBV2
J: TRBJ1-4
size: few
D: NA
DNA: TGTGCCAGCAAGGGCGCGGGGCGAGAAAAACTGTTTTTT
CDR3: CASKGAGREKLFF

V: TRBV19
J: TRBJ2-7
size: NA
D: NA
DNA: TGTGCCAGTAGTATCTCGGGGTCCACCCCCTACGAGCAGTACTTC
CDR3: CASSISGSTPYEQYF

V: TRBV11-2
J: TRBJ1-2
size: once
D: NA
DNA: TGTGCCAGCAGCTCCACTTATGGCTACACCTTC
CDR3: CASSSTYGYTF

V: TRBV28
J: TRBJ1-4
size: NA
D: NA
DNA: TGTGCCAGCACGCTCAGGGCGGCTAATGAAAAACTGTTTTTT
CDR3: CASTLRAANEKLFF

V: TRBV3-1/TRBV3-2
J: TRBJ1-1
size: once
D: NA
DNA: TGTGCCAGCAGCCAAGCTAGGGGCACAGCTTTCTTT
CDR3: CASSQARGTAFF

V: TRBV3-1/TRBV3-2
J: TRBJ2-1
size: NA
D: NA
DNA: TGTGCCAGCAGCCAATACGCACCCGCTTTGGGAGCCACGAGCTCCTACAATGAGCAGTTCTTC
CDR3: CASSQYAPALGATSSYNEQFF

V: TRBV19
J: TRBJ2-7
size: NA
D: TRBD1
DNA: TGTGCCAGTAAGGACAGGGCCAACTACGAGCAGTACTTC
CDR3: CASKDRANYEQYF

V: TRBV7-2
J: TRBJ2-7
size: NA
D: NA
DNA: TGTGCCAGCGCAAGGAAACAGGGACCCCCCAACGAGCAGTACTTC
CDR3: CASARKQGPPNEQYF

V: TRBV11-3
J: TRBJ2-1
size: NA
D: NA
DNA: TGTGCCAGCAGCTTAGATTATCAGGGGCCCTCCTACAATGAGCAGTTCTTC
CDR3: CASSLDYQGPSYNEQFF

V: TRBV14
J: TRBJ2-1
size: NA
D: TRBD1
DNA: TGTGCCAGCAGCCCAGCCGGGACAGGGAACAATGAGCAGTTCTTC
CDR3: CASSPAGTGNNEQFF

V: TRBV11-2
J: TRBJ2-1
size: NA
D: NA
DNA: TGTGCCAGCAGCTTAGAACAGTTCTACAATGAGCAGTTCTTC
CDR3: CASSLEQFYNEQFF

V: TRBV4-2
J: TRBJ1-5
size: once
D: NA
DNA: TGTGTCAGCAGCCAAGATGGCCGCCGTGACAATCAGCCCCAGCATTTT
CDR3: CVSSQDGRRDNQPQHF

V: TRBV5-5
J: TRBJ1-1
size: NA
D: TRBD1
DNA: TGTGCCAGCAGCTCTGGGACAGGGGGTCTTGGTAACACTGAAGCTTTCTTT
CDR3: CASSSGTGGLGNTEAFF

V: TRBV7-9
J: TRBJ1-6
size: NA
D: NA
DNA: TGTGCCAGCAGCTACGGGGAGACTAATAATTCACCCCTCCACTTT
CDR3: CASSYGETNNSPLHF

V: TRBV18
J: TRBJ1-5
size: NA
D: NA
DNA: TGTGCCAGCTCACTCGGGGGTGGCAATCAGCCCCAGCATTTT
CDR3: CASSLGGGNQPQHF

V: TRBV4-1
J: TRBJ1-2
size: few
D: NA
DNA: TGCGCCAGCAGCCAAGATCCCGGACAAGCTAACTATGGCTACACCTTC
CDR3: CASSQDPGQANYGYTF

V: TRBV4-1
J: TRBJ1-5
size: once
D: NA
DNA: TGCGCCAGCAGCCAAGATTCGGGTGGGGGGCAGCCCCAGCATTTT
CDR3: CASSQDSGGGQPQHF

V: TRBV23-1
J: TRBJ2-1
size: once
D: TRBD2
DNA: TGCGCCAGCAGTCGTGGGACTAGCGGGAGGAATGAGCAGTTCTTC
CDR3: CASSRGTSGRNEQFF

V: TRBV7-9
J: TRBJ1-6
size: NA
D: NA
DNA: TGTGCCAGCAGCTTAGCCCGGGGGTCCCCCGGTAATTCACCCCTCCACTTT
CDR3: CASSLARGSPGNSPLHF

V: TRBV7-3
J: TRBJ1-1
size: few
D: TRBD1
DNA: TGTGCCAGCAGCCCAGACAGGGACGCTGAAGCTTTCTTT
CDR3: CASSPDRDAEAFF

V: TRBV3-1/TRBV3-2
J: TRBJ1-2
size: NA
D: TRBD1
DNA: TGTGCCAGCAACGTAGGGGGCCTCTATGGCTACACCTTC
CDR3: CASNVGGLYGYTF

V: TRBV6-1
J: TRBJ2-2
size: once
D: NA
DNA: TGTGCCAGCAGTGAAACCCGAGCGTTCGGGGAGCTGTTTTTT
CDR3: CASSETRAFGELFF

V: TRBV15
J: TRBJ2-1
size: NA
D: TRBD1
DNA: TGTGCCACCAGCAGTGACAGGGGACACAATGAGCAGTTCTTC
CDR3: CATSSDRGHNEQFF

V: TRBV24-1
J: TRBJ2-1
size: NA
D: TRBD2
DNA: TGTGCCACCAGTGACTTTGTTGGGCGGGAGGGCCGATCTAGCAATGAGCAGTTCTTC
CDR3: CATSDFVGREGRSSNEQFF

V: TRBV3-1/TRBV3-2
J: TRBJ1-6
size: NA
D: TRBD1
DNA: TGTGCCAGCAGCCAAGGGACAGGGGGCAATTCACCCCTCCACTTT
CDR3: CASSQGTGGNSPLHF

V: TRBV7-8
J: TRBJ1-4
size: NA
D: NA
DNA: TGTGCCAGCAGCTTATCCCCCCTTGACAGTCTTCGGGAAAAACTGTTTTTT
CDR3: CASSLSPLDSLREKLFF

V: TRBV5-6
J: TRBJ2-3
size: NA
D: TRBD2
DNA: TGTGCCAGCAGCTTGGTTGGGGGGGAAAACACAGATACGCAGTATTTT
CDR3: CASSLVGGENTDTQYF

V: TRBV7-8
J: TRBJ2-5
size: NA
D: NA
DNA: TGTGCCAGCAGCTTAAGTGGGGGGGCCCGGACCCAGTACTTC
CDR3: CASSLSGGARTQYF

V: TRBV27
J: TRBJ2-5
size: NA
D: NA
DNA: TGTGCCAGCAGTTTATCAACCGGGTTCGCGGAGACCCAGTACTTC
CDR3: CASSLSTGFAETQYF

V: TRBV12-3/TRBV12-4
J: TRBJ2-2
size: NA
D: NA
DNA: TGTGCCAGGCGCCGGGTTGTGCTGTTTTTT
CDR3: CARRRVVLFF